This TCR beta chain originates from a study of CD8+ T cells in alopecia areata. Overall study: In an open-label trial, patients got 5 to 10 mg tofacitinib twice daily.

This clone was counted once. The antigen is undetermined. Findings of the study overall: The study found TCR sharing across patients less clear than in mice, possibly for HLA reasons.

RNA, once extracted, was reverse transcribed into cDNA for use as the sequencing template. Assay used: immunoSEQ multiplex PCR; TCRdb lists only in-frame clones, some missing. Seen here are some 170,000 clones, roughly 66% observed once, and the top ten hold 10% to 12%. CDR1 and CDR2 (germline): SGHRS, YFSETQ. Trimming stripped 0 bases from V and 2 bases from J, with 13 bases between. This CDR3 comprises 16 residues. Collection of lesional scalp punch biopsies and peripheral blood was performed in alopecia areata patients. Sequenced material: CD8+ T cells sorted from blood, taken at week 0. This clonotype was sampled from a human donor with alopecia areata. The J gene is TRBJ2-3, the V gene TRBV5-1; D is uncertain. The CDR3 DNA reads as TGCGCCAGCAGCTTGGGCGCCGGCCAACTCACAGATACGCAGTATTTT. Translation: CASSLGAGQLTDTQYF.